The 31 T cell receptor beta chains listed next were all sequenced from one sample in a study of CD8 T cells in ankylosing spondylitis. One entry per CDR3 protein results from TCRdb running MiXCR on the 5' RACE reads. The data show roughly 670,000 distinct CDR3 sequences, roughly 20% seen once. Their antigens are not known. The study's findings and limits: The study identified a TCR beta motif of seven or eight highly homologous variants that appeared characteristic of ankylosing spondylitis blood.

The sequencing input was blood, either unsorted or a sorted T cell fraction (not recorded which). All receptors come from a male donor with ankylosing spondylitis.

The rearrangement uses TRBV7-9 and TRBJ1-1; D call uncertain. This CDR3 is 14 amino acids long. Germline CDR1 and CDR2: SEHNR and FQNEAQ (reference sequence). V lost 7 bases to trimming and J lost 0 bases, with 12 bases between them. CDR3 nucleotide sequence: TGTGCCAGCACCGAAAACGACTTGAACACTGAAGCTTTCTTT. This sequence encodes CASTENDLNTEAFF.

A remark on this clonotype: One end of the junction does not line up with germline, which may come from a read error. The CDR3 protein is CTSSLDHSYEQYF. CDR3 nucleotide sequence: TGTACCAGCAGCCTCGACCACTCCTACGAGCAGTACTTC. The rearrangement uses TRBV5-4 and TRBJ2-7; D remains unclear. The germline gives CDR1 SGHNT, CDR2 YYREEE (reference sequence). CDR3 length: 13 amino acids.

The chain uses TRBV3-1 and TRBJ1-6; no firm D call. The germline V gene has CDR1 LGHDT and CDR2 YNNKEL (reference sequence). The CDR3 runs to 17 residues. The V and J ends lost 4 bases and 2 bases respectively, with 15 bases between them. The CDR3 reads CASSPGRNLPYNSPLHF. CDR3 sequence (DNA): TGTGCCAGCAGCCCAGGACGGAATCTTCCCTATAATTCACCCCTCCACTTT.

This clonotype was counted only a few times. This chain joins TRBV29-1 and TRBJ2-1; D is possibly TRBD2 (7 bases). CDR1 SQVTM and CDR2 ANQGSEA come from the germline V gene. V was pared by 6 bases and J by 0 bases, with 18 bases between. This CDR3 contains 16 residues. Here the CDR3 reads CSVVGASGPSYNEQFF. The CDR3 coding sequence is TGCAGCGTCGTGGGGGCTAGCGGACCCTCCTACAATGAGCAGTTCTTC.

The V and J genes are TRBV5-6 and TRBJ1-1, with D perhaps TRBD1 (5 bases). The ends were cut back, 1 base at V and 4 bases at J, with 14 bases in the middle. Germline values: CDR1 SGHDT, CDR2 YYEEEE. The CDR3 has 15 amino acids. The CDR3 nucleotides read TGTGCCAGCAGCTTGCTCGGCAGGGCGGGCACTGAAGCTTTCTTT. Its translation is CASSLLGRAGTEAFF.

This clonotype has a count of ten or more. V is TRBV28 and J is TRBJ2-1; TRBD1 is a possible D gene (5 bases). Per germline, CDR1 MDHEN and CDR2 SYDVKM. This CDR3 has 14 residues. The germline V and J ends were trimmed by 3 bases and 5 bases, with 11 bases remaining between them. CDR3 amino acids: CASSFTGWDNEQFF. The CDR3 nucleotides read TGTGCCAGCAGTTTTACAGGTTGGGACAATGAGCAGTTCTTC.

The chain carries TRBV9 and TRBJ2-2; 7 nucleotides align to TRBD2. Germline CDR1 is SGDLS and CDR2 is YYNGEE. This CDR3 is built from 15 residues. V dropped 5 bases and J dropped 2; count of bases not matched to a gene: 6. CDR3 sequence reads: CASSRDYRNTGELFF. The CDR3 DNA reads TGTGCCAGCAGTCGGGACTACCGTAACACCGGGGAGCTGTTTTTT.

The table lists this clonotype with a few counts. The CDR3 is CASSLKSSGEQFF. CDR3 sequence (DNA): TGTGCCAGCAGCTTAAAGTCATCAGGTGAGCAGTTCTTC. The chain joins TRBV7-9 to TRBJ2-1; no clear D. V was clipped by 2 bases and J by 9 bases, with 11 bases between them. Germline V gives CDR1 SEHNR, CDR2 FQNEAQ (reference sequence). The CDR3 loop spans 13 amino acids.

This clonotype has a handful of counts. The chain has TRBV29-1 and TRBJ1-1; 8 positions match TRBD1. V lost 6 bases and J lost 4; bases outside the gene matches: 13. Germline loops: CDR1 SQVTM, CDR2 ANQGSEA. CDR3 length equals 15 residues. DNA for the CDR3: TGCAGCGTCGCACAGGGGGACGTGACGGGCACTGAAGCTTTCTTT. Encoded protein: CSVAQGDVTGTEAFF.

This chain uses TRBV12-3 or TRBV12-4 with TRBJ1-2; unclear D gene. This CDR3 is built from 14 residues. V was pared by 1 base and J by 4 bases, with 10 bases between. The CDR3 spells CASSLGPEIYGYTF. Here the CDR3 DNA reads TGTGCCAGCAGTTTAGGTCCAGAAATCTATGGCTACACCTTC.

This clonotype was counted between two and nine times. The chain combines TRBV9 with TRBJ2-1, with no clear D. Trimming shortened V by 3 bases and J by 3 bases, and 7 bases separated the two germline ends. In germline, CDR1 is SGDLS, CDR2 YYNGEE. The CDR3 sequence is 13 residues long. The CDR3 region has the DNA TGTGCCAGCAGCGCCAAGAGCTACAATGAGCAGTTCTTC. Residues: CASSAKSYNEQFF. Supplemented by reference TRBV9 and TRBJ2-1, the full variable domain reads DSGVTQTPKHLITATGQRVTLRCSPRSGDLSVYWYQQSLDQGLQFLIQYYNGEERAKGNILERFSAQQFPDLHSELNLSSLELGDSALYFCASSAKSYNEQFFGPGTRLTVL.

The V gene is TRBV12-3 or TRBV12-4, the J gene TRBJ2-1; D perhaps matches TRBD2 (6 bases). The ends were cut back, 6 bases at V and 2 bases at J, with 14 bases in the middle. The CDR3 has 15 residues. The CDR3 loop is CASRGSGGTYNEQFF. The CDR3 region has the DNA TGTGCCAGCAGAGGCTCCGGGGGAACCTACAATGAGCAGTTCTTC.

CDR3 DNA: TGTGCCATCAGCACCCTGAGCTCCTACAATGAGCAGTTCTTC. Its translation: CAISTLSSYNEQFF. The chain recombines TRBV10-3 with TRBJ2-1; D gene uncertain. CDR3 size: 14 residues. V lost 6 bases, J lost 0 bases, and 9 bases lay in between. From germline, CDR1 is ENHRY and CDR2 SYGVKD.

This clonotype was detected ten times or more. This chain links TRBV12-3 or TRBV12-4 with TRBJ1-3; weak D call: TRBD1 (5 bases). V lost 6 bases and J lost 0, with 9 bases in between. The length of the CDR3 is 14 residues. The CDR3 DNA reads TGTGCCAGCAGGCTCAGGGTCTCTGGAAACACCATATATTTT. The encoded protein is CASRLRVSGNTIYF.

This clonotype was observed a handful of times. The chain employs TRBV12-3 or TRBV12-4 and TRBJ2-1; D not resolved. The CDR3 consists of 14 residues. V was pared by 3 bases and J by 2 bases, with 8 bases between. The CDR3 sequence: CASSLDLAYNEQFF. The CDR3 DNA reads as TGTGCCAGCAGTTTGGACCTGGCCTACAATGAGCAGTTCTTC.

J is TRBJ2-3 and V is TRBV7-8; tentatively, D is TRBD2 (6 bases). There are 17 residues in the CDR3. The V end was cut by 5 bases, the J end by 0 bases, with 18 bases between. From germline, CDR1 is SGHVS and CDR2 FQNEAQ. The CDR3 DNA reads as TGTGCCAGCAGCAAACACCTAGGGGACTTAAGCACAGATACGCAGTATTTT. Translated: CASSKHLGDLSTDTQYF.

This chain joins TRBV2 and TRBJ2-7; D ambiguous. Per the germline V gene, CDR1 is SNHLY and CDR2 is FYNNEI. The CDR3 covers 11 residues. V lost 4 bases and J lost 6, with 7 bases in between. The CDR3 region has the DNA TGTGCCAGCAGTGTTAGGATCGAGCAGTACTTC. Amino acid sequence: CASSVRIEQYF.

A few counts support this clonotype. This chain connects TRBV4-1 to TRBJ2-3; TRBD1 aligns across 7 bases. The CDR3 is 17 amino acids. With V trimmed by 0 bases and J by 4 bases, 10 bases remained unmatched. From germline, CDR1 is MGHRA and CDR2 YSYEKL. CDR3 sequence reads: CASSQDGKGATSDTQYF. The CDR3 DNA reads TGCGCCAGCAGCCAAGATGGGAAGGGGGCCACGTCAGATACGCAGTATTTT.

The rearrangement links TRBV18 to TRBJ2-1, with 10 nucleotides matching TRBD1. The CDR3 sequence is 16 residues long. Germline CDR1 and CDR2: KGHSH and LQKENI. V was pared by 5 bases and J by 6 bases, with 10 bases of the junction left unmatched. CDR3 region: CASSTRTGQGRNEQFF. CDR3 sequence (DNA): TGTGCCAGCTCAACTCGTACGGGACAGGGGCGCAATGAGCAGTTCTTC.

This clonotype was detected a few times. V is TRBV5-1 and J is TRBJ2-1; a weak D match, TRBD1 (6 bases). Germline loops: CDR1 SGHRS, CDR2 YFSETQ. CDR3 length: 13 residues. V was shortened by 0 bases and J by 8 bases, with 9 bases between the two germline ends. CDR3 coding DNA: TGCGCCAGCAGCTTGGGGGGGCCTTATGAGCAGTTCTTC. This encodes CASSLGGPYEQFF.

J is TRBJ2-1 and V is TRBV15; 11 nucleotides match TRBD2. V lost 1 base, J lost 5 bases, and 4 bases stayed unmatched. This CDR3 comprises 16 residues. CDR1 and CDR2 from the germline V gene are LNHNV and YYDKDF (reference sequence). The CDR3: CATSRVRLAGHNEQFF. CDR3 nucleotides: TGTGCCACCAGCAGAGTGAGACTAGCGGGGCACAATGAGCAGTTCTTC.

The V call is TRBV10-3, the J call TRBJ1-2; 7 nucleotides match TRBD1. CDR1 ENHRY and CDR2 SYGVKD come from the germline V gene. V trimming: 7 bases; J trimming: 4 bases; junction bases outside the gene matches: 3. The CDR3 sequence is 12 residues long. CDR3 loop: CAINSGGYGYTF. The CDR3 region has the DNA TGTGCCATCAATTCAGGGGGCTATGGCTACACCTTC.

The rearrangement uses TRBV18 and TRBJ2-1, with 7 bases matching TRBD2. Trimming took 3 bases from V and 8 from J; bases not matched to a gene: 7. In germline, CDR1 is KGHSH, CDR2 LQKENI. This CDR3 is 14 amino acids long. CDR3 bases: TGTGCCAGCTCACCGGGGGGGAAGTTCGATGAGCAGTTCTTC. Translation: CASSPGGKFDEQFF.

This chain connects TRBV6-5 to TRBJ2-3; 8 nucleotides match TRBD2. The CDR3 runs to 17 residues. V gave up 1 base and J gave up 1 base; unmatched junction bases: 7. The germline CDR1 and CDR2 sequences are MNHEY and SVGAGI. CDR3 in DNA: TGTGCCAGCAGTTACTTATTATCCGGGGGGGGCACAGATACGCAGTATTTT. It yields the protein CASSYLLSGGGTDTQYF.

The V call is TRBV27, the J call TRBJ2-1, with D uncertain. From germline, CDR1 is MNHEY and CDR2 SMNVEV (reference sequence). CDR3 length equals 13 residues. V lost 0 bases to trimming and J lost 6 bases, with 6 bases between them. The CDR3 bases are TGTGCCAGCAGTTTATCATTATTCAATGAGCAGTTCTTC. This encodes CASSLSLFNEQFF.

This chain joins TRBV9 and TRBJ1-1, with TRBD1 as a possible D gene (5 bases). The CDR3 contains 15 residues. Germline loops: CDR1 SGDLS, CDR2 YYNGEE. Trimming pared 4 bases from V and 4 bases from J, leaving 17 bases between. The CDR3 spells CASSTGGGASTEAFF. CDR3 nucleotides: TGTGCCAGCAGCACTGGGGGAGGGGCAAGCACTGAAGCTTTCTTT.

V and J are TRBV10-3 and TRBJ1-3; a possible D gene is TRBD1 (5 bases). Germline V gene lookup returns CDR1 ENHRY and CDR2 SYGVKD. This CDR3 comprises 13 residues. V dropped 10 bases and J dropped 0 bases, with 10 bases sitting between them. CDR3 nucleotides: TGTGCCACCGAGGGGCTCTCTGGAAACACCATATATTTT. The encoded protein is CATEGLSGNTIYF.

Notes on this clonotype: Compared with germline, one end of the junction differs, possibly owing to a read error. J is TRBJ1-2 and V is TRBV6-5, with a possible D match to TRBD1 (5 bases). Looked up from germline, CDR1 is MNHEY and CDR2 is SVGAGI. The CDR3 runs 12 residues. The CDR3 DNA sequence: TGTGCCTGCAGTTTCGGGACCGGGGGCTACACCTTC. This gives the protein CACSFGTGGYTF.

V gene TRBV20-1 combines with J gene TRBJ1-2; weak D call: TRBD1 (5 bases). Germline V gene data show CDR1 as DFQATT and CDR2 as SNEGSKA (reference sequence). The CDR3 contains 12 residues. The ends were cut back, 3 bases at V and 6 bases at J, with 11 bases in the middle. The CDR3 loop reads CSASGGGDGYTF. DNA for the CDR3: TGCAGTGCTAGCGGGGGAGGGGATGGCTACACCTTC.

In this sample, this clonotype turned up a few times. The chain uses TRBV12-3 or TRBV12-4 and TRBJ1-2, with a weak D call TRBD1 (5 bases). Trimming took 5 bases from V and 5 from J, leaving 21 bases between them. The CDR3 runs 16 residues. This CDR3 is CASSLRGEGLLYGYTF. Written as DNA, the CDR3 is TGTGCCAGCAGTCTGAGGGGAGAGGGGCTCTTGTATGGCTACACCTTC.

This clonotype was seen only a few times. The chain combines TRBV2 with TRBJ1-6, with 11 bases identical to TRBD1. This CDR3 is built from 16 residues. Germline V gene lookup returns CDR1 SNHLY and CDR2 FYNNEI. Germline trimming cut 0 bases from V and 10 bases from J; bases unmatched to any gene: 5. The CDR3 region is CASSEARTGGRSPLHF. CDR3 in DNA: TGTGCCAGCAGTGAAGCCCGGACAGGGGGCAGATCACCCCTCCACTTT.